Each of the 21 T cell receptor beta chains below was sequenced from the same sample in a study of chemoradiotherapy in HPV16-positive cancers. Data came from immunoSEQ multiplex PCR; TCRdb stores just in-frame clones and leaves some out. The sample lists under 700 clones; 85% to 90% were seen once. The specimen comprised tumor tissue, sampled from a patient who underwent chemoradiotherapy. Receptors originate from a human donor with HPV-associated anogenital cancer.

This CDR3 is CASRGTGTEQFF. For the CDR3, the DNA is TGTGCCAGTAGGGGCACAGGGACTGAGCAGTTCTTC. The chain combines TRBV19 with TRBJ2-1; tentative D call: TRBD1 (6 bases). The CDR3 extends over 12 amino acids. V was cut by 6 bases and J by 9 bases, with 12 bases left in between. Germline lookup yields CDR1 LNHDA and CDR2 SQIVND (reference sequence).

The table lists this clone with a few counts. V gene TRBV2 combines with J gene TRBJ2-7; TRBD2 matches at 8 bases. V lost 6 bases and J lost 1; bases outside the gene matches: 11. CDR1 and CDR2 from the germline V gene are SNHLY and FYNNEI. The CDR3 covers 16 residues. The chain's CDR3 is CASSHAPGLDSYEQYF. As DNA, the CDR3 is TGTGCCAGCAGCCATGCACCGGGACTAGATTCCTACGAGCAGTACTTC. Filled out from reference TRBV2 and TRBJ2-7, the complete variable domain reads EPEVTQTPSHQVTQMGQEVILRCVPISNHLYFYWYRQILGQKVEFLVSFYNNEISEKSEIFDDQFSVERPDGSNFTLKIRSTKLEDSAMYFCASSHAPGLDSYEQYFGPGTRLTVT.

The chain employs TRBV5-5 and TRBJ2-2; D unresolved. Germline V gives CDR1 SGHKS, CDR2 YYEKEE (reference sequence). The CDR3 has 16 residues. V was cut by 0 bases and J by 0 bases, with 9 bases left in between. In DNA form, the CDR3 reads TGTGCCAGCAGCTTGGGAAGGGTCGCGAACACCGGGGAGCTGTTTTTT. Its protein product is CASSLGRVANTGELFF.

The J gene is TRBJ2-3, the V gene TRBV15; 11 bases match TRBD2. CDR1 is LNHNV, CDR2 YYDKDF, per germline (reference sequence). Trimming at V came to 0 bases and at J to 3 bases, leaving 8 bases not matched to a gene. This CDR3 spans 18 amino acids. The chain's CDR3 is CATSREIVSGGGTDTQYF. In DNA form, the CDR3 reads TGTGCCACCAGCAGAGAAATTGTTAGCGGGGGGGGGACAGATACGCAGTATTTT. Complete variable domain (other parts from reference TRBV15 and TRBJ2-3): DAMVIQNPRYQVTQFGKPVTLSCSQTLNHNVMYWYQQKSSQAPKLLFHYYDKDFNNEADTPDNFQSRRPNTSFCFLDIRSPGLGDTAMYLCATSREIVSGGGTDTQYFGPGTRLTVL.

The chain links TRBV7-9 to TRBJ1-1; D unclear. V lost 1 base and J 3 bases, leaving 9 bases between the germline ends. Germline V gene data show CDR1 as SEHNR and CDR2 as FQNEAQ (reference sequence). The CDR3 spans 14 residues. For the CDR3, the DNA is TGTGCCAGCAGCTTAGGACGCTGGGACACTGAAGCTTTCTTT. It encodes CASSLGRWDTEAFF.

The chain employs TRBV11-2 and TRBJ2-7; D is unclear. The CDR3 extends over 11 amino acids. V lost 1 base and J 9 bases, leaving 7 bases between the germline ends. Germline V gene data show CDR1 as SGHAT and CDR2 as FQNNGV. The CDR3 DNA sequence: TGTGCCAGCAGCTTAGGGTCCAGGCAGTACTTC. Protein: CASSLGSRQYF.

The rearrangement links TRBV25-1 to TRBJ1-2; TRBD1 might be the D (5 bases). This CDR3 contains 13 residues. V lost 7 bases and J 8 bases, leaving 17 bases between the germline ends. Per germline, CDR1 MGHDK and CDR2 SYGVNS. The CDR3: CASNSGHPRGYTF. DNA for the CDR3: TGTGCCAGCAATAGTGGACATCCTCGCGGCTACACCTTC.

This chain connects TRBV9 to TRBJ2-3, with TRBD2 matching 9 bases. Germline V gives CDR1 SGDLS, CDR2 YYNGEE. The CDR3 runs 16 residues. The V gene end was trimmed by 0 bases and the J gene end by 2 bases; junction bases not matched to a gene: 4. In DNA, the CDR3 is TGTGCCAGCAGCGTAGTGGCGGGGGGGTACACAGATACGCAGTATTTT. This translates into CASSVVAGGYTDTQYF.

The chain carries TRBV19 and TRBJ1-4; 7 nucleotides line up with TRBD1. The CDR3 loop spans 14 amino acids. Germline lookup yields CDR1 LNHDA and CDR2 SQIVND (reference sequence). J gave up 8 bases and V 7 bases, and 10 bases lay outside the gene matches. The CDR3 DNA is TGTGCCAGTAAAAAACCCGGGACAGAAGAAAAACTGTTTTTT. It codes for CASKKPGTEEKLFF.

CDR3 sequence (DNA): TGTGCCCGGGACAGGGGAGACACCATATATTTT. It specifies CARDRGDTIYF. The genes are TRBV2 and TRBJ1-3; 10 bases align to TRBD1. The CDR3 consists of 11 residues. Germline V gene data show CDR1 as SNHLY and CDR2 as FYNNEI. The V gene end was trimmed by 11 bases and the J gene end by 8 bases; junction bases not matched to a gene: 3.

The chain couples TRBV10-1 to TRBJ1-1, with 8 bases fitting TRBD1. From germline, CDR1 is WNHNN and CDR2 SYGVQD (reference sequence). The CDR3 has 13 residues. Germline trimming cut 2 bases from V and 4 bases from J; bases unmatched to any gene: 0. CDR3 sequence reads: CASSETGGTEAFF. The DNA for the CDR3 is TGCGCCAGCAGTGAGACAGGGGGCACTGAAGCTTTCTTT.

This sequence joins TRBV9 and TRBJ1-3; TRBD1 might be the D (5 bases). The CDR3 extends over 16 amino acids. The germline V gene has CDR1 SGDLS and CDR2 YYNGEE. V was cut by 3 bases and J by 10 bases, with 23 bases left in between. For the CDR3, the DNA is TGTGCCAGCAGCGCCCCTATGGACACCCCGTTGGATACCATATATTTT. This translates into CASSAPMDTPLDTIYF. Full variable domain (outside the CDR3, taken from reference TRBV9 and TRBJ1-3): DSGVTQTPKHLITATGQRVTLRCSPRSGDLSVYWYQQSLDQGLQFLIQYYNGEERAKGNILERFSAQQFPDLHSELNLSSLELGDSALYFCASSAPMDTPLDTIYFGEGSWLTVV.

The V gene is TRBV5-1, the J gene TRBJ2-2, with D unclear. The CDR3 is 14 residues long. Germline V gene data show CDR1 as SGHRS and CDR2 as YFSETQ. The ends were cut back, 5 bases at V and 3 bases at J, with 11 bases in the middle. This CDR3 is CASRGVYDTGELFF. In DNA, the CDR3 is TGCGCCAGCAGAGGTGTGTACGACACCGGGGAGCTGTTTTTT.

The CDR3 reads CASSQGATGGREKLFF. DNA of the CDR3: TGTGCCAGCAGCCAAGGGGCGACAGGGGGCAGGGAAAAACTGTTTTTT. The chain joins TRBV14 to TRBJ1-4; 10 bases map to TRBD1. Germline V gives CDR1 SGHDN, CDR2 FVKESK. V gave up 1 base and J gave up 8 bases; unmatched junction bases: 7. The CDR3 covers 16 residues.

This chain links TRBV7-6 with TRBJ1-1; 7 positions agree with TRBD1. Losses at the gene ends were 3 bases for V and 1 base for J; bases not matched to a gene: 5. The CDR3 has 15 residues. The germline CDR1 and CDR2 sequences are SGHVS and FNYEAQ. In DNA, the CDR3 is TGTGCCAGCAGCTTGGGACAGATAGCGAACACTGAAGCTTTCTTT. Its protein is CASSLGQIANTEAFF.

J is TRBJ2-1 and V is TRBV11-3, with 9 bases aligning to TRBD2. Germline V gene data show CDR1 as SGHNT and CDR2 as YENEEA. The CDR3 is 17 residues long. Unmatched junction bases numbered 12, after V lost 1 base and J lost 8 bases. The CDR3 region is CASSLGVAGGRLDEQFF. CDR3 DNA: TGTGCCAGCAGCTTAGGGGTTGCGGGGGGGCGTCTGGATGAGCAGTTCTTC.

The rearrangement joins TRBV2 to TRBJ2-3; TRBD1 agrees at 12 bases. From germline, CDR1 is SNHLY and CDR2 FYNNEI. The length of the CDR3 is 17 residues. Trimming cost V 6 bases and J 1 base; bases outside gene matches: 8. The CDR3 DNA sequence: TGTGCCAGCAGCTCCGGGACAGGGGGCATTGGCACAGATACGCAGTATTTT. Encoded protein: CASSSGTGGIGTDTQYF.

The chain has TRBV23-1 and TRBJ1-4; D gene ambiguous. TRBV23-1 is an ORF for which the function is uncertain. The CDR3 is 14 residues long. Trimming took 0 bases from V and 2 from J, leaving 4 bases between them. The CDR3 region is CASSQSVTNEKLFF. The CDR3 DNA follows: TGCGCCAGCAGTCAATCGGTCACTAATGAAAAACTGTTTTTT.

The V call is TRBV5-1, the J call TRBJ2-2; weak D call: TRBD1 (6 bases). The CDR3 totals 13 residues. Germline V gene sequence: CDR1 SGHRS, CDR2 YFSETQ. V was shortened by 8 bases and J by 5 bases, with 13 bases between the two germline ends. The CDR3 nucleotides are TGCGCCAGTAGACAGGATCCTACCGGGGAGCTGTTTTTT. As protein: CASRQDPTGELFF.

The V gene is TRBV5-4, the J gene TRBJ2-2; D possibly uses TRBD1 or TRBD2 (7 bases each). The CDR3 is 16 amino acids. Trimming took off 2 bases at V and 3 bases at J, with 14 bases between the two ends. CDR1 is SGHNT, CDR2 YYREEE, per germline (reference sequence). This chain's CDR3 is CASSFQGGAHTGELFF. For the CDR3, the DNA is TGTGCCAGCAGCTTCCAGGGGGGGGCGCACACCGGGGAGCTGTTTTTT.

The V and J genes are TRBV5-1 and TRBJ1-1; TRBD1 is a possible D gene (5 bases). The CDR3 is 15 residues long. The V end lost 4 bases, the J end lost 6 bases, and 19 bases lay between the germline ends. Germline loops: CDR1 SGHRS, CDR2 YFSETQ. In nucleotides, the CDR3 is TGCGCCAGCAGCCTGGAGCAAGGGACTTTCGCTGAAGCTTTCTTT. It codes for CASSLEQGTFAEAFF.